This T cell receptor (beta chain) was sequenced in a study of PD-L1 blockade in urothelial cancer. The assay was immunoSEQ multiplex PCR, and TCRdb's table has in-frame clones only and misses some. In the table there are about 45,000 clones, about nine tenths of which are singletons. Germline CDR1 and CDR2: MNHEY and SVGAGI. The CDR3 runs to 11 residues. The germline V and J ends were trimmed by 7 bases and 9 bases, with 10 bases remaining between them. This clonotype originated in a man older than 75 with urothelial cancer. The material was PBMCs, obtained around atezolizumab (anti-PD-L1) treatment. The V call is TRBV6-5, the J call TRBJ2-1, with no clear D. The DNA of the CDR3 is TGTGCCAGCACCGTGGCTGGTGAGCAGTTCTTC. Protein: CASTVAGEQFF.